This T cell receptor beta chain came from a study of beta chain features in type 1 diabetes. Study results and limitations: An over-representation of cells with high TCR expression could result from cDNA sequencing. All four CD4+ subsets from Type 1 diabetes patients carried moderately but significantly shorter TCRB CDR3s.

The CDR3 is 15 residues long. Germline trimming cut 6 bases from V and 5 bases from J; bases unmatched to any gene: 5. Germline loops: CDR1 MDHEN, CDR2 SYDVKM. TCRB transcripts that were expressed got sequenced, as all of the isolated RNA had been reverse transcribed. Here immunoSEQ multiplex PCR was the method, and the copy in TCRdb shows in-frame clones only, minus some. The sample holds roughly 150,000 clones, 9% seen once. About this clone itself: The antigen remains undetermined.

The TCR comes from a young woman with type 1 diabetes. The chain couples TRBV28 to TRBJ1-4; 11 bases align to TRBD1. The sequenced sample was central memory CD4+ T cells from blood. The CDR3 DNA is TGTGCCAGCAGGCAAGGGACAGGGGGAAATGAAAAACTGTTTTTT. It encodes CASRQGTGGNEKLFF. Combining the CDR3 with reference TRBV28 and TRBJ1-4 gives the whole variable domain DVKVTQSSRYLVKRTGEKVFLECVQDMDHENMFWYRQDPGLGLRLIYFSYDVKMKEKGDIPEGYSVSREKKERFSLILESASTNQTSMYLCASRQGTGGNEKLFFGSGTQLSVL.